The subject of this entry is one T cell receptor (beta chain). Its antigen is not yet known. No base quality values were provided; no much bigger clone lies one nucleotide off. The data stem from a study of cytomegalovirus exposure and HLA in healthy donors (dated by TCRdb to between 2016 and 2019). At the level of the whole study: An earlier analysis of approximately 640 of the donors reported 250 to 350 Gb of sequence data and more than 90 million unique TCR beta sequences from around 200 million T cells. The study used immunosequencing to profile the T cell repertoires of several hundred subjects and linked those repertoires to cytomegalovirus serostatus. Every discovery cohort repertoire had been produced on one sequencing platform. HLA typing covered class I and class II loci at four-digit resolution. A later analysis re-examined previously published TCR beta repertoires from several hundred donors and added high-resolution HLA genotyping to investigate patterns of TCR occurrence. To predict cytomegalovirus infection status, the study brought together high-throughput TCR immunosequencing, statistical association of individual TCRs with disease status, and machine learning. Genome-wide SNP genotypes for about 55% of the roughly 670 donors were used in a later genetic analysis, which treated that subset as a discovery cohort. Several DR-DQ haplotypes were handled as single units for association and clustering because linkage in the cohort was strong. Along with the approximately 700-subject first cohort, a separate validation cohort of over a hundred different subjects was used. Rather than using new phenotypic data, the later analysis identified candidate immune exposures from TCR beta sequences and from how often those sequences occurred across donors. Donor age, sex, ethnicity and CMV serostatus were compiled together with the repertoire data. On average, roughly 250,000 unique TCR beta nucleotide sequences were sequenced per donor among 398 genotyped donors of the cohort, with roughly 18% of those sequences being non-productive. Typing coverage differed by locus: A, B, C, DRB1 and DQB1 were typed in roughly 620-630 donors, DQA1 in 500 to 550, DPA1 in over 600, and DPB1 in around 490. The genetic ancestry cluster associated with self-reported Caucasian donors included 81% of the roughly 400 genotyped donors. An early release covering over 500 HLA-typed donors comprised roughly 300 gigabases of sequencing data and around 86 million unique TCR sequences. An earlier analysis of 587 of the donors applied high-throughput TCR beta sequencing to assess whether each TCR beta V gene segment acted as functional or pseudogenic. The study was designed to test whether signatures of past pathogen exposure could be identified by cataloging public T cell receptors. Study-wide conclusions, independent of this receptor: The study gave a list of 150 to 200 TCR beta chains associated with cytomegalovirus. This cohort had only TCR beta chains sequenced, and the lack of alpha or paired-chain data limited which features could be detected. Compared with the approximately 670-donor mean, donors in an Asian-associated ancestry cluster had fewer N-insertions in productive TCRs, according to a later genetic analysis. When HLA alleles, especially DR and DQ, strongly co-occurred, attributing TCR associations to individual alleles was difficult. The authors suggested that the approach could potentially be generalized to other disease states and immunological phenotypes. Because HLA typing was missing for some donors at each locus, association tests included only the typed subset. In a later analysis, TCR association rates were found to vary across HLA loci, with the most associated TCRs seen for DRB1 alleles and the fewest for HLA-C alleles. A later analysis found that HLA-associated TCR beta chains were more clonally expanded and had lower generation probabilities than equally common non-associated chains. An earlier analysis of 587 of the donors showed that most TCR beta V segments appeared in productive rearrangements either about 87% or about 30% of the time, which broadly matched IMGT annotations. A later genetic analysis associated a missense DCLRE1C variant with V-gene and J-gene trimming of TCR beta chains, and an independent cohort replicated the association. Correlated functional status among segregating V segments might reflect linkage disequilibrium, but an unknown experimental factor could not be ruled out. The classifier was reported to diagnose cytomegalovirus status with high specificity and sensitivity in both the original and validation cohorts. While some public TCRs were present in many individuals, most TCR sequences turned up only very rarely across donors. Roughly uniform sequencing depth across donors was assumed in presence/absence analyses, although this assumption may not hold. In a later analysis, several top co-occurrence clusters were reported to appear linked to parvovirus B19, influenza, CMV and Epstein-Barr virus. A further reported finding was that TCR beta sequences accurately predicted the HLA-A and HLA-B alleles for most subjects in the first cohort. In a later analysis, most CMV-associated TCR beta chains were found to appear HLA-restricted, with HLA associations seemingly driven largely by CMV exposure. Because counts were too low, seventeen rarely observed V segments, including chromosome 9 orphons, were excluded from the earlier analysis of around 590 of the donors. A group of highly shared sequence variants was considered likely to be a technical artifact of the sequencing pipeline. The only immune exposure information available for the cohort was CMV serostatus. In vitro tests confirmed that a few of the cytomegalovirus-associated TCR beta chains recognize cytomegalovirus antigens. At a false discovery rate of 0.05, a later analysis linked approximately 18,000 TCR beta sequences to specific HLA alleles.

Library preparation employed the immunoSEQ multiplex PCR assay. The multiplex PCR relied on a mix of 60 forward primers for TCR Vbeta segments and 13 reverse primers for TCR Jbeta segments. Amplification of the CDR3 region of rearranged TCR beta genes was performed with a multiplex PCR assay on genomic DNA. On the Illumina HiSeq System, the amplified TCR beta libraries were sequenced as 87-base-pair reads. For the original study's pipeline: A later analysis tallied around 87 million unique TCR beta chains across the 666 repertoires, and around 10 million of those chains were shared by two or more donors. Raw reads were error-corrected and collapsed into unique sequences by a nearest-neighbor algorithm in which closely related sequences were merged to remove PCR and sequencing errors. To assign V, D and J gene segments, CDR3 sequences were aligned to IMGT reference sequences. For a sequence to be retained, a match of at least six nucleotides was required to both a V gene segment and a J gene segment. Rearrangements were classified as productive when the CDR3 lacked stop codons and remained in frame with V and J, and all other rearrangements were classified as non-productive. Following IMGT convention, CDR3 was defined as the stretch from the second conserved V-encoded cysteine up to the conserved J-encoded phenylalanine. In an earlier analysis of some 550 of the donors, sequences lacking an unambiguous match to a single V gene segment were excluded. An earlier analysis of some 500 of the donors classified V segments as functional when productive rearrangements were above 56.7% and as segregating when the standard deviation between donors was above 5%. A statistical classification framework was developed to diagnose cytomegalovirus status using the catalog of TCR beta chain sequences. A later analysis assigned V and J genes by comparing TCR nucleotide sequences with IMGT/GENE-DB human TR gene sequences. The TCRdist pipeline was used in a later analysis to assign CDR3 sequences and most-parsimonious VDJ recombination scenarios. In a later analysis, each TCR beta chain was defined by its CDR3 amino acid sequence together with its V-gene family, and reads without a unique V-gene family were excluded. To address suspected cross-contamination and a sequencing artifact, a later analysis removed around 600 highly shared, low-generation-probability nucleotide sequences. In a later analysis, a clonal expansion index was calculated for each public chain from normalized within-repertoire ranks of inferred template counts. A later analysis computed generation probabilities with a VDJ recombination model fitted to out-of-frame rearrangements, and checked the results against IGoR. A later analysis scored TCR-TCR, TCR-HLA and TCR-CMV co-occurrence with hypergeometric tests, applying a repertoire-size bias correction to TCR pairs. In a later analysis, false discovery rates were estimated by permuting HLA or CMV assignments 20 times. In a later analysis, co-occurring TCRs were grouped using DBSCAN, with TCRdist sequence similarity added in when clustering inside HLA-allele-positive subsets. Repertoires with fewer than 30,000 or more than 120,000 public chains, plus five repertoires with anomalous nucleotide sharing, were excluded from co-occurrence clustering. The immuneACCESS repertoire file appears here via TCRdb, limited to in-frame rearrangements. These files lack a portion of the clones; in checked studies, under half of the deficit traces to unresolved V genes, and the cause of the others is not known. V and J calls plus clone size are reproduced from that table; the DNA served to infer D and trimming. The sample includes about 69,000 clones, with roughly 68% observed a single time. Of the sample, 11% falls within the top ten clones.

The cohort consisted of 650 to 700 healthy bone marrow donors. At the time of sampling, every cohort member was nominally healthy, though immune exposures that went unrecorded were likely present. The donor tested CMV seropositive, placing the donor among the 289 seropositive members of the cohort. Every donor gave a peripheral blood sample, and the peripheral blood mononuclear cells from that sample were used for TCR beta sequencing. Genomic DNA was extracted from the blood cell samples with the Qiagen DNeasy Blood Extraction Kit. The sequencing input was PBMCs. This receptor was taken from a woman aged 55-70 years in good health and CMV-seropositive.

CDR3 region: CASSYAINQPQHF. DNA sequence: TGTGCCAGCAGTTATGCGATCAATCAGCCCCAGCATTTT. The chain joins TRBV6-6 to TRBJ1-5; the D gene identity is not certain. The CDR3 sequence holds 13 residues, the cysteine and phenylalanine included. Of the read, only the CDR3 DNA is kept; its 39 bases are in frame from base 1. The junction carries 6 bases between V and J, which are trimmed by 3 bases and 3 bases respectively. Sequences MNHNY (CDR1) and SVGAGI (CDR2) are obtained from the germline V gene (reference sequence).